The 22 T cell receptor beta chains below were found in one sample sequenced in a study of blood T cell repertoires in COVID-19. Sequenced by immunoSEQ multiplex PCR; TCRdb stores in-frame clones only, minus some. The table has around 260,000 clones, about 86% seen once. Sequencing was performed on PBMCs or T cells enriched from blood (not recorded which). These receptor sequences come from a man aged 25-40 years with acute COVID-19.

The V call is TRBV18, the J call TRBJ2-1; 7 bases line up with TRBD2. Germline V lookup: CDR1 KGHSH, CDR2 LQKENI. The CDR3 extends over 15 amino acids. The J segment lost 3 bases and the V segment lost 1 base, leaving 3 bases of the junction unmatched. The CDR3 protein is CASSPLSSGYNEQFF. For the CDR3, the DNA is TGTGCCAGCTCACCACTCTCTAGCGGCTACAATGAGCAGTTCTTC.

V gene TRBV29-1 combines with J gene TRBJ2-3, with D unclear. From germline, CDR1 is SQVTM and CDR2 ANQGSEA. The length of the CDR3 is 12 residues. V was shortened by 0 bases and J by 10 bases, with 11 bases between the two germline ends. The CDR3 sequence: CSVEESLGSQYF. The DNA of the CDR3 is TGCAGCGTTGAAGAATCCCTAGGCTCGCAGTATTTT.

The rearrangement uses TRBV6-1 and TRBJ1-5; 9 bases line up with TRBD1. The CDR3 extends over 18 amino acids. V lost 3 bases, J lost 7 bases, and 16 bases stayed unmatched. Germline V gives CDR1 MNHNS, CDR2 SASEGT. The CDR3 DNA follows: TGTGCCAGCAGTGACAAAGTGGACAGGGGAGTTGTGGGCCAGCCCCAGCATTTT. This codes for CASSDKVDRGVVGQPQHF.

The chain links TRBV25-1 to TRBJ1-5; 10 bases are shared with TRBD1. The CDR3 consists of 16 residues. After removal of 4 bases from V and 0 bases from J, the junction contained 3 bases not matched to a gene. Germline V gene sequence: CDR1 MGHDK, CDR2 SYGVNS. This CDR3 reads CASSAGTGASNQPQHF. The CDR3 nucleotides read TGTGCCAGCAGTGCAGGGACAGGGGCTAGCAATCAGCCCCAGCATTTT. The full variable domain, its missing parts supplied by reference TRBV25-1 and TRBJ1-5, is EADIYQTPRYLVIGTGKKITLECSQTMGHDKMYWYQQDPGMELHLIHYSYGVNSTEKGDLSSESTVSRIRTEHFPLTLESARPSHTSQYLCASSAGTGASNQPQHFGDGTRLSIL.

The chain links TRBV6-1 to TRBJ1-1; 8 nucleotides match TRBD1. V was pared by 4 bases and J by 6 bases, with 19 bases of the junction left unmatched. Germline V gene data show CDR1 as MNHNS and CDR2 as SASEGT. CDR3 length: 18 residues. The DNA for the CDR3 is TGTGCCAGCAGTGTTACATATCGACCCGGACAGGGTCAAGCTGAAGCTTTCTTT. This translates into CASSVTYRPGQGQAEAFF.

The chain has TRBV28 and TRBJ1-6, with D possibly matching TRBD1 (5 bases). Germline lookup yields CDR1 MDHEN and CDR2 SYDVKM. V shed 4 bases and J shed 9 bases, with 13 bases lying between them. This CDR3 is built from 14 residues. The CDR3 nucleotides read TGTGCCAGCAGTTATGGGGGAGGAAGTTCACCCCTCCACTTT. Protein: CASSYGGGSSPLHF.

DNA of the CDR3: TGTGCCAGCGTGGGGCGGTTAGCTAATGAAAAACTGTTTTTT. Residues: CASVGRLANEKLFF. V usage is TRBV6-5 and J usage is TRBJ1-4; D may be TRBD1 (5 bases). V was shortened by 8 bases and J by 3 bases, with 13 bases between the two germline ends. Per the germline V gene, CDR1 is MNHEY and CDR2 is SVGAGI. The length of the CDR3 is 14 residues.

The chain has TRBV24-1 and TRBJ2-3; a possible D gene is TRBD1 (5 bases). Germline CDR1 KGHDR, CDR2 SFDVKD. The CDR3 covers 15 residues. With 0 bases removed from V and 4 bases from J, the gap between germline ends came to 10 bases. CDR3 loop: CATSDLGRVPDTQYF. The CDR3, as DNA: TGTGCCACCAGTGATTTGGGCAGGGTTCCAGATACGCAGTATTTT.

This clone has just one count. The J gene is TRBJ1-2, the V gene TRBV12-3 or TRBV12-4; D is undetermined. The ends were cut back, 6 bases at V and 9 bases at J, with 17 bases in the middle. The CDR3 extends over 13 amino acids. The CDR3 sequence is CASSSRHGLRYTF. CDR3 bases: TGTGCCAGCAGCTCCCGACACGGCCTTCGCTACACCTTC.

The genes are TRBV2 and TRBJ1-1; possible D gene TRBD1, 5 bases. The CDR3 contains 12 residues. Germline V gene lookup returns CDR1 SNHLY and CDR2 FYNNEI. V was pared by 11 bases and J by 4 bases, with 14 bases between. The CDR3 region is CAAGGVTTEAFF. The CDR3 bases are TGTGCCGCCGGGGGGGTGACCACTGAAGCTTTCTTT.

This chain joins TRBV5-5 and TRBJ1-3; D call uncertain. The CDR3 totals 12 residues. The V end lost 2 bases, the J end lost 9 bases, and 9 bases lay between the germline ends. CDR1 and CDR2 from the germline V gene are SGHKS and YYEKEE (reference sequence). CDR3 in amino acids: CASSFGEATIYF. As DNA, the CDR3 is TGTGCCAGCAGCTTCGGCGAGGCCACCATATATTTT.

V usage is TRBV6-4 and J usage is TRBJ2-3; D might be TRBD2 (5 bases). V lost 6 bases and J lost 6, with 13 bases in between. This CDR3 has 13 residues. Germline values: CDR1 MRHNA, CDR2 SNTAGT. CDR3 coding DNA: TGTGCCAGCAGCGTCAGTCCTAGCGATACGCAGTATTTT. Its translation is CASSVSPSDTQYF.

This chain uses TRBV11-2 with TRBJ1-1; 7 bases fit TRBD1. This CDR3 comprises 15 residues. Trimming removed 5 bases from V and 1 base from J; junction bases left unmatched: 7. Germline loops: CDR1 SGHAT, CDR2 FQNNGV. DNA for the CDR3: TGTGCCAGCAGCCCCAGGGGGACTCAGAACACTGAAGCTTTCTTT. Its translation: CASSPRGTQNTEAFF. Full variable domain (missing parts from reference TRBV11-2 and TRBJ1-1): EAGVAQSPRYKIIEKRQSVAFWCNPISGHATLYWYQQILGQGPKLLIQFQNNGVVDDSQLPKDRFSAERLKGVDSTLKIQPAKLEDSAVYLCASSPRGTQNTEAFFGQGTRLTVV.

About this clone itself: Other DNA sequences of this sample code for an identical CDR3. CDR3 region: CASRRGNTGELFF. The DNA of the CDR3 is TGTGCCAGCCGGCGGGGGAACACCGGGGAGCTGTTTTTT. The chain couples TRBV6-5 to TRBJ2-2; perhaps TRBD2 as D (6 bases). Looked up from germline, CDR1 is MNHEY and CDR2 is SVGAGI. This CDR3 contains 13 residues. V gave up 8 bases and J gave up 1 base, with 8 bases separating them.

The V call is TRBV6-5, the J call TRBJ2-4, with D maybe TRBD1 (5 bases). CDR3 size: 13 residues. The germline V and J ends were trimmed by 4 bases and 9 bases, with 13 bases remaining between them. CDR1 and CDR2 from the germline V gene are MNHEY and SVGAGI. CDR3 region: CASSFDSPGIQYF. The CDR3 nucleotides are TGTGCCAGCAGTTTCGACAGCCCGGGCATTCAGTACTTC.

With respect to this clone: One end of the junction fails to match germline, which may point to a read error. The chain uses TRBV5-1 and TRBJ2-3; TRBD1 aligns across 7 bases. This CDR3 spans 13 amino acids. Germline V CDR1 and CDR2: SGHRS, YFSETQ. CDR3 in amino acids: CASSLDRRDTQYF. As DNA, the CDR3 is TGTGCCAGCAGCCTGGACAGGCGAGATACGCAGTATTTT.

The gene calls are TRBV13 and TRBJ1-1; D is perhaps TRBD1 (6 bases). This CDR3 spans 15 amino acids. V was clipped by 0 bases and J by 4 bases, with 12 bases between them. Germline V gives CDR1 PRHDT, CDR2 FYEKMQ (reference sequence). CDR3 sequence reads: CASSLGPQGGTEAFF. The CDR3, as DNA: TGTGCCAGCAGCTTAGGCCCACAGGGCGGCACTGAAGCTTTCTTT.

The DNA for the CDR3 is TGTGCCAGCAGTTCTATAACCGCCGCTAATGAAAAACTGTTTTTT. This gives the protein CASSSITAANEKLFF. This chain connects TRBV28 to TRBJ1-4; the D is unclear. Per germline, CDR1 MDHEN and CDR2 SYDVKM. Between the trimmed V and J ends, which lost 4 bases and 3 bases, there was a span of 12 bases. The CDR3 contains 15 residues.

The chain carries TRBV7-6 and TRBJ2-1; maybe TRBD1 (5 bases). The CDR3 runs 12 residues. V shed 4 bases and J shed 9 bases, with 10 bases lying between them. Germline V gene lookup returns CDR1 SGHVS and CDR2 FNYEAQ. The CDR3 region is CASSYGHGEQFF. In DNA, the CDR3 is TGTGCCAGCAGCTATGGACACGGTGAGCAGTTCTTC.

This chain links TRBV7-2 with TRBJ1-3, with D perhaps TRBD1 (6 bases). V gave up 1 base and J gave up 5 bases, with 12 bases separating them. CDR1 is SGHTA, CDR2 FQGNSA, per germline. CDR3 length: 15 amino acids. CDR3 protein: CASSLGGQGRNTIYF. DNA for the CDR3: TGTGCCAGCAGCTTAGGGGGGCAGGGTCGAAACACCATATATTTT.

This chain links TRBV28 with TRBJ1-2, with a weak D call TRBD1 (5 bases). This CDR3 is 11 amino acids long. V gave up 3 bases and J gave up 13 bases, with 12 bases separating them. Germline CDR1 is MDHEN and CDR2 is SYDVKM. CDR3 nucleotides: TGTGCCAGCAGTTTGGAGGGGTCGGCCACCTTC. Translated, it gives CASSLEGSATF.

The V gene is TRBV4-1, the J gene TRBJ1-6; perhaps TRBD1 as D (5 bases). CDR1 MGHRA and CDR2 YSYEKL come from the germline V gene. The CDR3 spans 16 residues. Trimming removed 5 bases at V and 1 base at J, with 12 bases between. The CDR3 DNA is TGCGCCAGCAGCAATGCAGGGATGTCCTATAATTCACCCCTCCACTTT. Protein sequence: CASSNAGMSYNSPLHF.